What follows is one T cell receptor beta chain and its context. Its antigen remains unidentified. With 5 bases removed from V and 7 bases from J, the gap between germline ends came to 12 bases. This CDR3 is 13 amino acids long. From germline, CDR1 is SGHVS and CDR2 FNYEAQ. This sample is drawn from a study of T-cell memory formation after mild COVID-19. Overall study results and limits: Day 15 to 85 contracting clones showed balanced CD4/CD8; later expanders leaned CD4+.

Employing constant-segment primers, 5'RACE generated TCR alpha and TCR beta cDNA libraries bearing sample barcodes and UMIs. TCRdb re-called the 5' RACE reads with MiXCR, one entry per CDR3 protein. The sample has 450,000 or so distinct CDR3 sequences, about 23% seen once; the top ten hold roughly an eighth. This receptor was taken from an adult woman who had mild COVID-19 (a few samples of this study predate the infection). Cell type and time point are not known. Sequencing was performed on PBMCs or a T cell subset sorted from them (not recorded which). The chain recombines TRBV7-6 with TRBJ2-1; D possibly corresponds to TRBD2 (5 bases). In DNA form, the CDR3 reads TGTGCCAGCAGCCCAAGGCGGGTTAATGAGCAGTTCTTC. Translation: CASSPRRVNEQFF.